The next 16 T cell receptor beta chains were all read from a single sample in a study of T-cell memory formation after mild COVID-19. One entry per CDR3 protein, called by TCRdb with MiXCR from the 5' RACE reads. The table includes roughly 300,000 distinct CDR3 sequences, roughly an eighth detected once. The sample taken for sequencing was PBMCs or a T cell subset sorted from them (not recorded which). The receptor source for this set is a man younger than 30 who had mild COVID-19 (a few samples of this study predate the infection). Cell type and time point are not known.

This clonotype has a count of ten or more. V is TRBV7-2 and J is TRBJ2-5, with D tentatively TRBD1 or TRBD2 (6 bases each). CDR3 length: 13 residues. V was clipped by 6 bases and J by 1 base, with 9 bases between them. CDR1 is SGHTA, CDR2 FQGNSA, per germline. Here the CDR3 DNA reads TGTGCCAGCAGTAGGGGGGTCCAAGAGACCCAGTACTTC. Its protein product is CASSRGVQETQYF.

This clonotype was counted between two and nine times. The rearrangement links TRBV7-3 to TRBJ2-1; unclear D gene. The germline CDR1 and CDR2 sequences are SGHTA and FQGTGA. CDR3 size: 16 residues. The V end lost 3 bases, the J end lost 6 bases, and 18 bases lay between the germline ends. CDR3 nucleotide sequence: TGTGCCAGCAGCTTGGGTCCCGCGGCGGCGATCAATGAGCAGTTCTTC. Protein sequence: CASSLGPAAAINEQFF.

The V and J genes are TRBV12-3 or TRBV12-4 and TRBJ2-7; possibly TRBD2 for D (5 bases). V shed 1 base and J shed 10 bases, with 14 bases lying between them. This CDR3 region has 13 residues. The CDR3 protein is CASSLGLTLVQYF. The DNA of the CDR3 is TGTGCCAGCAGTTTAGGACTAACGCTCGTCCAGTACTTC.

Only a few counts were recorded for this clonotype. The CDR3 nucleotides are TGTGCCACCGAGTCCCGTCGGGGTGGCGACTACGAGCAGTACTTC. This translates into CATESRRGGDYEQYF. The V gene is TRBV15, the J gene TRBJ2-7; D is perhaps TRBD2 (5 bases). V shed 8 bases and J shed 3 bases, with 20 bases lying between them. There are 15 residues in the CDR3. Looked up from germline, CDR1 is LNHNV and CDR2 is YYDKDF (reference sequence).

The chain recombines TRBV9 with TRBJ2-1; 14 bases fit TRBD2. There are 16 residues in the CDR3. The ends lost 0 bases at V and 9 bases at J; junction bases unmatched: 5. In germline, CDR1 is SGDLS, CDR2 YYNGEE. Here the CDR3 DNA reads TGTGCCAGCAGCGTAGGACTAGCGGGGGGGCCTGCTGAGCAGTTCTTC. Translation gives CASSVGLAGGPAEQFF.

This clonotype appeared a few times. The V and J genes are TRBV12-3 or TRBV12-4 and TRBJ1-2; D remains unclear. The CDR3 is 16 amino acids. V dropped 7 bases and J dropped 4 bases, with 22 bases sitting between them. CDR3: CASTPRWAGHLYGYTF. The DNA of the CDR3 is TGTGCCAGCACTCCTCGGTGGGCAGGCCATCTCTATGGCTACACCTTC.

The chain recombines TRBV4-3 with TRBJ2-3; tentative D call: TRBD1 (5 bases). The CDR3 extends over 16 amino acids. CDR1 and CDR2 from the germline V gene are LGHNA and YSLEER. V was clipped by 0 bases and J by 1 base, with 11 bases between them. The CDR3 DNA sequence: TGCGCCAGCAGCCAAGACGTACCCAGGGGCACAGATACGCAGTATTTT. Its translation: CASSQDVPRGTDTQYF.

V is TRBV19 and J is TRBJ2-7; 10 bases align to TRBD1. Germline V CDR1 and CDR2: LNHDA, SQIVND (reference sequence). The CDR3 covers 15 residues. With 7 bases clipped from V and 4 bases from J, the junction kept 10 bases outside the gene matches. The chain's CDR3 is CASKRVGTGEYEQYF. The CDR3 DNA follows: TGTGCCAGTAAGAGGGTCGGGACAGGGGAATACGAGCAGTACTTC.

This clonotype was observed a few times. The chain has TRBV25-1 and TRBJ2-7, with 7 bases identical to TRBD1. CDR1 and CDR2 from the germline V gene are MGHDK and SYGVNS. CDR3 size: 14 residues. With 4 bases clipped from V and 3 bases from J, the junction kept 6 bases outside the gene matches. CDR3 bases: TGTGCCAGCAGTGGAGACAGGGCCTACTACGAGCAGTACGTC. This encodes CASSGDRAYYEQYV.

J is TRBJ2-5 and V is TRBV12-3 or TRBV12-4, with TRBD1 as a possible D gene (6 bases). The CDR3 is 13 amino acids. Trimming shortened V by 8 bases and J by 4 bases, and 14 bases separated the two germline ends. In nucleotides, the CDR3 is TGTGCCAGCCAGGGGCTAGCCGGAGAGACCCAGTACTTC. This codes for CASQGLAGETQYF.

This clonotype was counted many times. CDR3 in amino acids: CASSLPGSISPLHF. CDR3 bases: TGTGCCAGCAGCTTGCCAGGCTCTATTTCACCCCTCCACTTT. The chain has TRBV11-2 and TRBJ1-6; D not resolved. The CDR3 length is 14 residues. Germline values: CDR1 SGHAT, CDR2 FQNNGV. The ends were cut back, 3 bases at V and 9 bases at J, with 12 bases in the middle.

This clonotype was seen a few times. The gene calls are TRBV18 and TRBJ2-1; a possible D gene is TRBD1 (6 bases). This CDR3 spans 14 amino acids. CDR1 is KGHSH, CDR2 LQKENI, per germline. The V and J ends lost 3 bases and 7 bases respectively, with 13 bases between them. DNA of the CDR3: TGTGCCAGCTCACCTGGGGGCAGAAAGAATGAGCAGTTCTTC. Its translation is CASSPGGRKNEQFF. Complete variable domain (other parts from reference TRBV18 and TRBJ2-1): NAGVMQNPRHLVRRRGQEARLRCSPMKGHSHVYWYRQLPEEGLKFMVYLQKENIIDESGMPKERFSAEFPKEGPSILRIQQVVRGDSAAYFCASSPGGRKNEQFFGPGTRLTVL.

The chain recombines TRBV24-1 with TRBJ2-7; D is undetermined. V gave up 5 bases and J gave up 3 bases, with 13 bases separating them. The germline gives CDR1 KGHDR, CDR2 SFDVKD. CDR3 size: 14 residues. The CDR3, as DNA: TGTGCCACCAGTGCCCCCGGGTGGGTCTACGAGCAGTACGTC. Encoded protein: CATSAPGWVYEQYV.

The V call is TRBV4-2, the J call TRBJ2-3; 9 bases agree with TRBD2. The CDR3 contains 17 residues. V gave up 4 bases and J gave up 5 bases; unmatched junction bases: 13. Germline V gene lookup returns CDR1 LGHNA and CDR2 YNFKEQ. The CDR3 region is CASSPQSWRGGGDTQYF. Written as DNA, the CDR3 is TGTGCCAGCAGCCCTCAGTCCTGGCGGGGGGGTGGAGATACGCAGTATTTT.

In DNA form, the CDR3 reads TGTGCGAGCGGGTTGCGGGGGGCGGATACGCAGTATTTT. Translating it yields CASGLRGADTQYF. The rearrangement uses TRBV3-1 and TRBJ2-3, with TRBD2 matching over 8 bases. Per germline, CDR1 LGHDT and CDR2 YNNKEL (reference sequence). CDR3 length: 13 amino acids.

This clonotype was seen only a few times. The rearrangement links TRBV10-2 to TRBJ2-5, with 9 bases identical to TRBD2. With V trimmed by 0 bases and J by 5 bases, 7 bases remained unmatched. The CDR3 runs to 16 residues. Germline CDR1 is WSHSY and CDR2 is SAAADI. This chain's CDR3 is CASSESPSGDGETQYF. The DNA of the CDR3 is TGCGCCAGCAGTGAGTCGCCTAGCGGGGACGGGGAGACCCAGTACTTC.